This record covers a single T cell receptor (beta chain). Its antigen specificity is not known. Per-nucleotide qualities are absent, and no much larger clonotype sits a single base away. The data belong to a study of shared clonotypes between healthy human individuals (dated by TCRdb to 2020 to 2022). Looking at the study overall: A few men and a couple of women, aged 18 to 49 years, made up the cohort. For each donor, three plates each were used for CD4 naive and CD4 memory, two plates were used for CD8 naive, and one plate was used for CD8 memory. To estimate repertoire size and how much clonotypes are shared between individuals, the study performed deep sequencing of blood TCR repertoires from a handful of healthy adults. Different laboratories and diverse techniques were used to prepare libraries and sequence TCR repertoires, to increase sequencing depth and limit assay-specific biases. Between about 0.8 and 9 billion PBMCs per donor were obtained by leukapheresis.

TCR CDR3 regions were amplified from genomic DNA by multiplex PCR using the deep immunoSEQ assay. Genomic DNA extracted from each cell subset was distributed evenly over all wells of several immunoSEQ 96-well plates, and each plate served as one replicate. For sorted subsets, roughly 190 ng of genomic DNA, equivalent to some 33,000 T cell genomes, went into each replicate PCR. Purified libraries were quantified with a Qubit 3.0 fluorometer, sized on a Bioanalyzer 2100, and re-quantified with the KAPA Library Quantification kit. Every immunoSEQ 96-well plate was sequenced on a separate single-read 150-cycle Illumina NextSeq 550 flow cell. Per the authors' processing: The immunoSEQ output contained only junctional sequences without quality scores, so filtering could not match that applied to full-length reads. Sequences were annotated with PyIR, a Python wrapper for IgBLAST v1.9, and V/J genes and CDR3 were assigned using IMGT germline references. Reads were filtered out if the reads had weak V/J assignments (E-value above 1e-6), no CDR3, stop codons, out-of-frame junctions, or ambiguous translated residues. V3J clonotypes were defined as sequences sharing an identical inferred V gene, J gene, and CDR3 amino acid sequence. To compute the percentage overlap between repertoires, the number of shared unique clonotypes was divided by the size of the smaller repertoire. RTK rarefaction, the Chao1 estimator, and Recon v2.1 estimates of unobserved clonotypes were used to assess repertoire richness. Generation probabilities for all TCRbeta clonotypes obtained by the gDNA method from a handful of donors were computed using OLGA. Drawn from immuneACCESS, this table holds only the in-frame rearrangements with V and J called that TCRdb kept. Clones are partly lost; checked studies trace under half to an unresolved V gene and leave the rest unexplained. Clone size and the V and J calls come from that table; the DNA yielded D and trimming. In this sample the table shows 2 million to 2.5 million clones, around 92% of which occur a single time. Jointly, the top ten make up 0.37% of the sample.

The germline ends are 8 bases apart after V is trimmed by 8 bases and J by 5 bases. The germline V gene provides CDR1 SNHLY and CDR2 FYNNEI. Measured from the cysteine to the phenylalanine, the CDR3 is 11 residues long. CDR3 DNA only is kept here, 33 bases in frame from base 1. The investigation overall reported the following: Even with the large sequencing depth, rarefaction of the sorted-subset datasets indicated that sequencing was incomplete. Higher generation probabilities were observed for clonotypes shared by all four sorted-subset donors than for non-shared clonotypes. Naive subsets generally had larger estimated clonotype richness than memory subsets did. Sampling was restricted to blood, and TCR repertoires in tissue are likely to differ from TCR repertoires in blood. The genetic and exposure-history diversity represented was limited by the small number of donors. Pairwise subsampling led to the expectation that sequencing depth would affect the degree of clonotype sharing among donors. When a handful of donors were compared, the shared fraction of clonotypes was roughly 5% for naive CD4, approximately 3.5% for naive CD8, 2% to 2.5% for memory CD4, and 0.35% to 0.4% for memory CD8.

The donors were healthy, HIV-negative adults with no recently reported acute infections or vaccinations. All donors were Caucasian adults living in Nashville, Tennessee, USA. CD4+ T cells were enriched by magnetic negative selection; naive cells were then positively selected on CD45RA, and the negative fraction formed the memory subset. Blood was collected by leukapheresis, and PBMCs were isolated by Ficoll-Histopaque density gradient centrifugation and then cryopreserved in liquid nitrogen vapor phase. Analytical flow cytometry was used to check the purity and quantity of each magnetically sorted T cell population. Each sorted fraction had its genomic DNA isolated and then quantified by UV absorbance on a Nanodrop 2000c.

In this chain, TRBV2 is recombined with TRBJ2-3; no confident D gene assignment can be made. What was sequenced was naive CD4+ T cells from PBMCs. This specimen's cell subset or site label, interpreted: CD45RA+ positively selected. This clonotype was sampled from a man aged 18-30 years in good health. Some clones in this sample may be carry-over from other donors' samples. The CDR3 amino acid sequence is: CASVRQDTQYF. The base sequence is TGTGCCAGCGTCCGTCAAGATACGCAGTATTTT.